Below, 14 T cell receptor beta chains from the same sample are listed, as sequenced in a study of regulatory T cells in long-lasting Graves disease. The authors built TCR beta libraries using iRepertoire HTBI primers and Arm-PCR of CDR3 regions. TCRdb called the multiplex PCR reads again in MiXCR, with one record for every CDR3 protein. The sample yields about 470,000 distinct CDR3 sequences, about 22% seen once. This sample's time point: persistent/refractory GD, antithyroid drugs over 5 years with positive TRAb. Extracted PBMC RNA gave rise to the TCR library. The source was peripheral blood mononuclear cells (PBMCs), collected when the disease was refractory, from a patient treated with antithyroid drugs. These receptors were obtained from a female donor with Graves disease.

The table lists this clonotype with a count of one. Germline is not matched at one junction end, which may reflect a read error. The rearrangement uses TRBV3-1 and TRBJ2-7; the D gene is possibly TRBD2 (5 bases). The length of the CDR3 is 13 residues. Germline V gene sequence: CDR1 LGHDT, CDR2 YNNKEL (reference sequence). CDR3 in DNA: TGTGCCGGCAGCAAGGACTGGAGCAACGAGCAGTACTTC. Encoded protein: CAGSKDWSNEQYF.

On this clonotype: With a much larger clone just one base away, this may be a read error. The chain has TRBV6-1 and TRBJ2-5, with D possibly TRBD1 on 5 matching bases. Germline loops: CDR1 MNHNS, CDR2 SASEGT. Trimming stripped 8 bases from V and 1 base from J, with 11 bases between. This CDR3 region has 13 residues. CDR3 DNA sequence: TGTGCCAGCCAAGGGGCAGTCCAAGAGACCCAGTACTTC. Translating gives CASQGAVQETQYF.

The V gene is TRBV9, the J gene TRBJ2-7, with 10 bases matching TRBD2. J was trimmed by 5 bases and V by 0 bases; bases with no gene match: 5. Germline V CDR1 and CDR2: SGDLS, YYNGEE. This CDR3 region has 15 residues. CDR3 nucleotides: TGTGCCAGCAGCGTAGCTAGCGGGAGTTTCGACGAGCAGTACTTC. This translates into CASSVASGSFDEQYF.

Many counts were recorded for this clonotype. V and J are TRBV28 and TRBJ1-1; D is uncertain. Germline CDR1 MDHEN, CDR2 SYDVKM. With 7 bases removed from V and 0 bases from J, the gap between germline ends came to 3 bases. The CDR3 is made up of 11 amino acids. The CDR3: CASILNTEAFF. In DNA, the CDR3 is TGTGCCAGCATTCTGAACACTGAAGCTTTCTTT.

This clonotype appeared a few times. V gene TRBV3-1 combines with J gene TRBJ1-1, with a weak D call TRBD1 (6 bases). Trimming removed 2 bases from V and 10 bases from J, with 14 bases in between. Germline V gives CDR1 LGHDT, CDR2 YNNKEL (reference sequence). The CDR3 extends over 13 amino acids. CDR3 DNA: TGTGCCAGCAGCCAACGTCCGGGGGGCGCAGCTTTCTTT. Its protein is CASSQRPGGAAFF. The complete variable domain, with remaining parts taken from reference TRBV3-1 and TRBJ1-1, reads DTAVSQTPKYLVTQMGNDKSIKCEQNLGHDTMYWYKQDSKKFLKIMFSYNNKELIINETVPNRFSPKSPDKAHLNLHINSLELGDSAVYFCASSQRPGGAAFFGQGTRLTVV.

The gene calls are TRBV25-1 and TRBJ2-1; TRBD2 might be the D (6 bases). V lost 3 bases to trimming and J lost 4 bases, with 16 bases between them. The CDR3 covers 16 residues. Per the germline V gene, CDR1 is MGHDK and CDR2 is SYGVNS. CDR3 loop: CASSDPGLAPYNEQFF. CDR3 nucleotide sequence: TGTGCCAGCAGTGACCCGGGCCTAGCGCCGTACAATGAGCAGTTCTTC.

This clonotype was picked up a small number of times. The V and J genes are TRBV30 and TRBJ1-3; the D is unclear. This CDR3 has 12 residues. Germline-derived CDR1 and CDR2 are GTSNPN and SVGIG (reference sequence). The V gene lost 2 bases and the J gene lost 0 bases, with 2 bases spanning the gap. The CDR3, as DNA: TGTGCCTGGAGTTCCTCTGGAAACACCATATATTTT. It translates to CAWSSSGNTIYF.

The rearrangement uses TRBV6-5 and TRBJ1-2; D is ambiguous. The germline V and J ends were trimmed by 5 bases and 6 bases, with 13 bases remaining between them. CDR1 and CDR2 from the germline V gene are MNHEY and SVGAGI. The CDR3 totals 13 residues. CDR3 in DNA: TGTGCCAGCAGTAAATCGAGCTTCCATGGCTACACCTTC. This sequence encodes CASSKSSFHGYTF.

This clonotype was detected only a few times. The rearrangement links TRBV6-1 to TRBJ1-1; 7 bases map to TRBD1. In germline, CDR1 is MNHNS, CDR2 SASEGT. The CDR3 has 15 amino acids. V shed 6 bases, J shed 4 bases, and the junction held 11 bases outside the gene matches. CDR3 sequence: CASSPTDRVGTEAFF. DNA of the CDR3: TGTGCCAGCAGCCCCACCGACAGGGTGGGCACTGAAGCTTTCTTT.

The chain employs TRBV5-4 and TRBJ1-4; D is possibly TRBD1 (5 bases). Per the germline V gene, CDR1 is SGHNT and CDR2 is YYREEE (reference sequence). The CDR3 loop spans 16 amino acids. Trimming shortened V by 2 bases and J by 0 bases, and 11 bases separated the two germline ends. DNA of the CDR3: TGTGCCAGCAGCTTCGGGAGGGGCGCAACTAATGAAAAACTGTTTTTT. Translation: CASSFGRGATNEKLFF.

This clonotype was recorded many times. This chain links TRBV11-2 with TRBJ1-5; D is uncertain. The V gene's germline CDR1 is SGHAT and CDR2 FQNNGV. The CDR3 has 16 residues. The V end lost 0 bases, the J end lost 0 bases, and 9 bases lay between the germline ends. The CDR3 protein is CASSLDGVYSNQPQHF. The CDR3 nucleotides are TGTGCCAGCAGCTTAGATGGCGTTTATAGCAATCAGCCCCAGCATTTT.

This clonotype was counted many times. V and J are TRBV2 and TRBJ2-1, with D maybe TRBD1 (5 bases). CDR1 is SNHLY and CDR2 is FYNNEI in the germline V gene. V was shortened by 3 bases and J by 0 bases, with 12 bases between the two germline ends. This CDR3 spans 16 amino acids. The CDR3 loop is CASSDVQGISYNEQFF. The CDR3 DNA reads as TGTGCCAGCAGTGACGTTCAGGGTATCTCCTACAATGAGCAGTTCTTC. Full variable domain (outside the CDR3, taken from reference TRBV2 and TRBJ2-1): EPEVTQTPSHQVTQMGQEVILRCVPISNHLYFYWYRQILGQKVEFLVSFYNNEISEKSEIFDDQFSVERPDGSNFTLKIRSTKLEDSAMYFCASSDVQGISYNEQFFGPGTRLTVL.

This clonotype was detected only a few times. The chain carries TRBV25-1 and TRBJ2-6; 9 positions match TRBD1. The CDR3 length is 19 residues. Trimming removed 4 bases from V and 0 bases from J; junction bases left unmatched: 10. Looked up from germline, CDR1 is MGHDK and CDR2 is SYGVNS. Here the CDR3 DNA reads TGTGCCAGCAGTGCGCAGTGGGGACAGGGTAACTCTGGGGCCAACGTCCTGACTTTC. Encoded protein: CASSAQWGQGNSGANVLTF.

The chain joins TRBV2 to TRBJ2-7; D is undetermined. The V end was cut by 5 bases, the J end by 2 bases, with 10 bases between. This CDR3 spans 13 amino acids. The germline V gene has CDR1 SNHLY and CDR2 FYNNEI. CDR3 bases: TGTGCCAGCAGTTACGGGCCCCCCTACGAGCAGTACTTC. This encodes CASSYGPPYEQYF.